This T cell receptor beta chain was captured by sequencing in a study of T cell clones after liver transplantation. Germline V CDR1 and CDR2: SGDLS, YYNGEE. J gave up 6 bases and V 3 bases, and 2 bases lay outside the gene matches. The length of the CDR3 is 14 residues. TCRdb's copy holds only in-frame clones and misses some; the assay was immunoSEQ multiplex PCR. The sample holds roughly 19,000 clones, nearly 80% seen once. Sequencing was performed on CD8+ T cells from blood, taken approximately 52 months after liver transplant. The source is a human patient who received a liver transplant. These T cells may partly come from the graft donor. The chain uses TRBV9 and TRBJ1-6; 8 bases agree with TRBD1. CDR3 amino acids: CASSAGTGNSPLHF. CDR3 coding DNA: TGTGCCAGCAGCGCCGGGACAGGTAATTCACCCCTCCACTTT.